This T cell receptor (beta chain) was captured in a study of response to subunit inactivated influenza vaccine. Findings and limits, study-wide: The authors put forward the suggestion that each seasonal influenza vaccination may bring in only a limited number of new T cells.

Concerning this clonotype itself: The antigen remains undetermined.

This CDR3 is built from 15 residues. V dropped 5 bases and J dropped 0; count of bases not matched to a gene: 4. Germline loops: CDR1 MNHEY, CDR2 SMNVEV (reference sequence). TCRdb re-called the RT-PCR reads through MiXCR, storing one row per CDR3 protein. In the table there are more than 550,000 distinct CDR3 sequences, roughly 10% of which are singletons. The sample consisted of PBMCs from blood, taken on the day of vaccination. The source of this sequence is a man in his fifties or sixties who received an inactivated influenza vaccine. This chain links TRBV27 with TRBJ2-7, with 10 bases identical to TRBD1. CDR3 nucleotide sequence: TGTGCCAGCAGTGTGGGGACAGGGGCCTCCTACGAGCAGTACTTC. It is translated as CASSVGTGASYEQYF.